These 13 T cell receptor beta chains were sequenced from one sample in a study of cytomegalovirus exposure and HLA in healthy donors. The PCR employed 60 Vbeta primers together with 13 Jbeta primers. The repertoire was sequenced with immunoSEQ multiplex PCR; TCRdb's copy has only in-frame clones and lacks some. The sample records roughly 140,000 clones, roughly 76% being singletons. Sample: PBMCs. The receptor source for this set is a female donor in good health and CMV-seronegative.

This clone turned up a few times. The J gene is TRBJ2-7, the V gene TRBV25-1; 10 nucleotides align to TRBD1. The germline CDR1 and CDR2 sequences are MGHDK and SYGVNS. The ends lost 3 bases at V and 0 bases at J; junction bases unmatched: 5. CDR3 length equals 16 residues. DNA of the CDR3: TGTGCCAGCAGTGATAGAGGGGACAGGGGCTCCTACGAGCAGTACTTC. Amino acid sequence: CASSDRGDRGSYEQYF.

This chain uses TRBV6-1 with TRBJ1-1; possibly TRBD1 for D (5 bases). The V and J ends lost 4 bases and 1 base respectively, with 10 bases between them. The V gene's germline CDR1 is MNHNS and CDR2 SASEGT. The CDR3 contains 14 residues. CDR3 in DNA: TGTGCCAGCAGTGGGTCGACAGAGAACACTGAAGCTTTCTTT. Translating it yields CASSGSTENTEAFF.

The chain couples TRBV6-5 to TRBJ2-7, with D perhaps TRBD1 (6 bases). The V gene's germline CDR1 is MNHEY and CDR2 SVGAGI. This CDR3 is 13 amino acids long. Trimming left V 4 bases short and J 4 bases short, with 11 bases between. The CDR3 reads CASSSTGSYEQYF. CDR3 nucleotides: TGTGCCAGCAGTTCCACAGGGTCTTACGAGCAGTACTTC.

This chain joins TRBV7-2 and TRBJ2-3, with a tentative D call TRBD1 (5 bases). V lost 5 bases and J 6 bases, leaving 12 bases between the germline ends. The germline V gene encodes CDR1 SGHTA and CDR2 FQGNSA. There are 13 residues in the CDR3. The DNA of the CDR3 is TGTGCCAGCAGCCCACAGGTCACCGATACGCAGTATTTT. This translates into CASSPQVTDTQYF.

The chain recombines TRBV29-1 with TRBJ1-2; TRBD1 might be the D (5 bases). V was pared by 7 bases and J by 8 bases, with 20 bases between. Germline V lookup: CDR1 SQVTM, CDR2 ANQGSEA. This CDR3 comprises 13 residues. CDR3 in amino acids: CSAGPDGARGYTF. In nucleotides, the CDR3 is TGCAGCGCTGGACCCGATGGGGCTCGGGGCTACACCTTC.

The chain links TRBV6-1 to TRBJ1-1, with D tentatively TRBD1 (6 bases). The CDR3 contains 16 residues. Trimming removed 3 bases from V and 0 bases from J, with 14 bases in between. Germline values: CDR1 MNHNS, CDR2 SASEGT. The CDR3 sequence: CASSDARTAMNTEAFF. The CDR3, as DNA: TGTGCCAGCAGTGATGCTCGGACAGCGATGAACACTGAAGCTTTCTTT.

J is TRBJ2-6 and V is TRBV27; 8 positions agree with TRBD2. CDR1 is MNHEY, CDR2 SMNVEV, per germline (reference sequence). Losses at the gene ends were 2 bases for V and 0 bases for J; bases not matched to a gene: 6. This CDR3 spans 18 amino acids. Written as DNA, the CDR3 is TGTGCCAGCAGTTTAACGGTAGCGGGGACCTCTGGGGCCAACGTCCTGACTTTC. This codes for CASSLTVAGTSGANVLTF.

The V gene is TRBV5-4, the J gene TRBJ2-7; D is perhaps TRBD1 (6 bases). The CDR3 extends over 13 amino acids. Germline CDR1 is SGHNT and CDR2 is YYREEE (reference sequence). Trimming pared 4 bases from V and 0 bases from J, leaving 8 bases between. The CDR3 DNA reads as TGTGCCAGCAGCACAGGGCTCTCCTACGAGCAGTACTTC. Amino acid sequence: CASSTGLSYEQYF.

The chain has TRBV7-9 and TRBJ2-7, with a tentative D call TRBD1 (6 bases). The CDR3 is made up of 12 amino acids. Germline CDR1 reads SEHNR; CDR2 reads FQNEAQ (reference sequence). The CDR3 protein is CSLRDKSYEQYF. DNA for the CDR3: TGTTCGCTACGGGACAAATCCTACGAGCAGTACTTC.

The chain carries TRBV28 and TRBJ1-5; 7 bases align to TRBD1. The V segment lost 5 bases and the J segment 0 bases; nucleotides outside the gene matches: 4. CDR1 and CDR2 (germline): MDHEN, SYDVKM. The CDR3 loop spans 15 amino acids. CDR3 loop: CASSKTGTSNQPQHF. CDR3 nucleotide sequence: TGTGCCAGCAGTAAGACAGGGACTAGCAATCAGCCCCAGCATTTT.

This clone was seen only once. J is TRBJ2-7 and V is TRBV11-2, with TRBD2 as a possible D gene (5 bases). This CDR3 comprises 15 residues. Germline CDR1 SGHAT, CDR2 FQNNGV. Deletions cut 2 bases from V and 8 bases from J, with 19 bases between. CDR3 amino acids: CASSLTSTRADKQYF. The CDR3, as DNA: TGTGCCAGCAGCTTAACTAGTACCCGAGCCGACAAGCAGTACTTC. The full variable domain, its missing parts supplied by reference TRBV11-2 and TRBJ2-7, is EAGVAQSPRYKIIEKRQSVAFWCNPISGHATLYWYQQILGQGPKLLIQFQNNGVVDDSQLPKDRFSAERLKGVDSTLKIQPAKLEDSAVYLCASSLTSTRADKQYFGPGTRLTVT.

In this sample, this clone turned up once. The chain employs TRBV30 and TRBJ2-1; the match to TRBD2 covers 8 bases. CDR3 length equals 20 residues. J gave up 5 bases and V 0 bases, and 21 bases lay outside the gene matches. CDR1 is GTSNPN, CDR2 SVGIG, per germline (reference sequence). CDR3 bases: TGTGCCTGGAGTGTATTTGATTATCTTGCAATCGCGGGAGGAAACAATGAGCAGTTCTTC. Translating it yields CAWSVFDYLAIAGGNNEQFF.

This chain links TRBV27 with TRBJ1-2; D is ambiguous. This CDR3 contains 14 residues. Germline V gene lookup returns CDR1 MNHEY and CDR2 SMNVEV (reference sequence). Trimming left V 3 bases short and J 3 bases short, with 11 bases between. Written as DNA, the CDR3 is TGTGCCAGCAGTTTTGGAGGGCCTCACTATGGCTACACCTTC. As protein: CASSFGGPHYGYTF.